The 22 T cell receptor beta chains below all came from one sample that was sequenced in a study of shared clonotypes between healthy human individuals. Profiled with immunoSEQ multiplex PCR; TCRdb holds only in-frame clones, not every one. The sample lists 2 million to 2.5 million clones; 85% to 95% were seen once. Input material: naive CD4+ T cells from PBMCs. Subset here: CD45RA+ positively selected. The receptors shown here come from a man between 18 and 29 years old in good health. Some clones in this sample may be carry-over from other donors' samples.

This sequence joins TRBV5-1 and TRBJ2-7; 7 bases fit TRBD2. Germline lookup yields CDR1 SGHRS and CDR2 YFSETQ. The CDR3 totals 15 residues. The trim removed 4 bases at V and 3 bases at J, leaving 10 bases unmatched. CDR3 DNA: TGCGCCAGCAGCCCAGCCGCGGCGGGGGACTACGAGCAGTACTTC. Translating gives CASSPAAAGDYEQYF.

V and J are TRBV19 and TRBJ2-2; D not resolved. Germline V gene data show CDR1 as LNHDA and CDR2 as SQIVND (reference sequence). There are 15 residues in the CDR3. V was shortened by 4 bases and J by 0 bases, with 9 bases between the two germline ends. The CDR3 reads CASSTWSPNTGELFF. Written as DNA, the CDR3 is TGTGCCAGTAGTACCTGGTCCCCGAACACCGGGGAGCTGTTTTTT.

The CDR3 reads CASSLVEAAYEQYF. The CDR3 nucleotides read TGCGCCAGCAGCTTGGTGGAGGCGGCCTACGAGCAGTACTTC. J is TRBJ2-7 and V is TRBV5-1, with a tentative D call TRBD2 (5 bases). Germline CDR1 SGHRS, CDR2 YFSETQ. This CDR3 is built from 14 residues. Trimming shortened V by 0 bases and J by 2 bases, and 9 bases separated the two germline ends.

The V and J genes are TRBV4-2 and TRBJ1-1, with a possible D match to TRBD1 (6 bases). V was shortened by 1 base and J by 0 bases, with 24 bases between the two germline ends. Germline V gene lookup returns CDR1 LGHNA and CDR2 YNFKEQ. There are 20 residues in the CDR3. The CDR3 loop is CASSQGGGLAVAKMNTEAFF. In nucleotides, the CDR3 is TGTGCCAGCAGCCAAGGAGGGGGGCTCGCAGTCGCCAAGATGAACACTGAAGCTTTCTTT.

The chain joins TRBV19 to TRBJ2-1, with TRBD1 identical over 10 bases. Trimming took 4 bases from V and 7 from J; bases not matched to a gene: 19. CDR3 length: 19 amino acids. Germline CDR1 LNHDA, CDR2 SQIVND (reference sequence). CDR3 residues: CASSTGQGTVGRQVNEQFF. The CDR3 DNA reads as TGTGCCAGTAGTACGGGACAGGGGACGGTGGGTAGACAGGTGAATGAGCAGTTCTTC.

The chain uses TRBV4-2 and TRBJ2-1; 7 nucleotides match TRBD2. The germline V gene has CDR1 LGHNA and CDR2 YNFKEQ. The CDR3 is made up of 19 amino acids. Trimming cost V 0 bases and J 4 bases; bases outside gene matches: 15. CDR3 residues: CASSQEGRREEVKYNEQFF. The CDR3 DNA follows: TGTGCCAGCAGCCAAGAAGGGAGACGGGAGGAAGTGAAGTACAATGAGCAGTTCTTC.

The rearrangement uses TRBV10-3 and TRBJ1-6; no definite D call. The CDR3 runs 15 residues. Germline-derived CDR1 and CDR2 are ENHRY and SYGVKD. V was shortened by 6 bases and J by 1 base, with 10 bases between the two germline ends. CDR3 loop: CAIRAGMSYNSPLHF. CDR3 nucleotide sequence: TGTGCCATCAGGGCCGGTATGTCCTATAATTCACCCCTCCACTTT.

The chain combines TRBV7-2 with TRBJ1-2, with D possibly matching TRBD1 (5 bases). CDR3 length: 13 residues. In germline, CDR1 is SGHTA, CDR2 FQGNSA. V was shortened by 4 bases and J by 4 bases, with 10 bases between the two germline ends. The CDR3 region has the DNA TGTGCCAGCAGCTCGGCAGGGTTCTATGGCTACACCTTC. Protein sequence: CASSSAGFYGYTF.

In the case of this clone: It may be a read error: a sequence one base away is much more abundant. The J gene is TRBJ2-1, the V gene TRBV5-1; 11 nucleotides agree with TRBD2. Trimming removed 3 bases from V and 6 bases from J; junction bases left unmatched: 5. CDR3 length: 15 residues. From germline, CDR1 is SGHRS and CDR2 YFSETQ. The CDR3 DNA follows: TGCGCCAGCAGCTGGGGACTAGCGGACTTCAATGAGCAGTTCTTC. Residues: CASSWGLADFNEQFF.

The V and J genes are TRBV9 and TRBJ2-5; a possible D gene is TRBD1 (6 bases). The CDR3 extends over 14 amino acids. Looked up from germline, CDR1 is SGDLS and CDR2 is YYNGEE. The V end was cut by 0 bases, the J end by 7 bases, with 13 bases between. The CDR3 nucleotides are TGTGCCAGCAGCGTAGAGAAGGGGGTGGGGACCCAGTACTTC. Translating gives CASSVEKGVGTQYF.

The CDR3 region has the DNA TGCAGCGTTGTCTTCGAGGGCCGTGGTAACTTGGGGCAGTACTTC. This codes for CSVVFEGRGNLGQYF. V and J are TRBV29-1 and TRBJ2-7; maybe TRBD2 (5 bases). The ends were cut back, 4 bases at V and 9 bases at J, with 25 bases in the middle. Germline lookup yields CDR1 SQVTM and CDR2 ANQGSEA. The CDR3 extends over 15 amino acids.

This chain links TRBV7-2 with TRBJ2-7; 9 nucleotides match TRBD1. The germline gives CDR1 SGHTA, CDR2 FQGNSA. The CDR3 consists of 15 residues. V trimming: 3 bases; J trimming: 3 bases; junction bases outside the gene matches: 6. CDR3 amino acids: CASSFGTGLSYEQYF. The DNA for the CDR3 is TGTGCCAGCAGCTTCGGGACAGGGTTAAGCTACGAGCAGTACTTC.

The chain combines TRBV7-2 with TRBJ1-5, with D hard to call. The CDR3 extends over 16 amino acids. Trimming shortened V by 2 bases and J by 5 bases, and 16 bases separated the two germline ends. Germline V gene lookup returns CDR1 SGHTA and CDR2 FQGNSA. For the CDR3, the DNA is TGTGCCAGCAGCTTATTTCAACCGGGAACTTATCAGCCCCAGCATTTT. Translated: CASSLFQPGTYQPQHF.

The chain is built from TRBV27 and TRBJ2-1; 11 bases agree with TRBD2. The CDR3 runs to 15 residues. V gave up 5 bases and J gave up 9 bases; unmatched junction bases: 9. Germline V lookup: CDR1 MNHEY, CDR2 SMNVEV (reference sequence). The CDR3, as DNA: TGTGCCAGCAGTGAGGGACTAGCGGCCTCGAGTGAGCAGTTCTTC. Encoded protein: CASSEGLAASSEQFF.

The chain employs TRBV28 and TRBJ1-1, with D possibly being TRBD1 (5 bases). Germline V CDR1 and CDR2: MDHEN, SYDVKM. The CDR3 is made up of 13 amino acids. Trimming stripped 4 bases from V and 3 bases from J, with 9 bases between. The CDR3 here is CASSYGGYTEAFF. DNA for the CDR3: TGTGCCAGCAGTTATGGGGGGTACACTGAAGCTTTCTTT.

This clone came up once. The chain employs TRBV5-1 and TRBJ2-5; 8 bases map to TRBD2. V gave up 1 base and J gave up 5 bases; unmatched junction bases: 7. The CDR3 totals 15 residues. CDR1 and CDR2 from the germline V gene are SGHRS and YFSETQ. The CDR3 coding sequence is TGCGCCAGCAGCTTGATCGCGACTAGCGAGGAGACCCAGTACTTC. This gives the protein CASSLIATSEETQYF.

The V and J genes are TRBV13 and TRBJ2-5, with 10 bases matching TRBD2. CDR1 is PRHDT and CDR2 is FYEKMQ in the germline V gene (reference sequence). V lost 0 bases, J lost 4 bases, and 2 bases stayed unmatched. The CDR3 loop spans 15 amino acids. The CDR3 reads CASSLGLAGVETQYF. The CDR3, as DNA: TGTGCCAGCAGCTTAGGCCTAGCGGGAGTAGAGACCCAGTACTTC.

The rearrangement uses TRBV5-1 and TRBJ2-1; TRBD2 agrees at 7 bases. CDR1 SGHRS and CDR2 YFSETQ come from the germline V gene. The CDR3 is 16 amino acids. V was pared by 4 bases and J by 4 bases, with 11 bases of the junction left unmatched. CDR3 sequence (DNA): TGCGCCAGCAGCCCGGCTTCTAGCGGACTATACAATGAGCAGTTCTTC. Its translation is CASSPASSGLYNEQFF.

The chain uses TRBV5-1 and TRBJ2-3, with TRBD2 identical over 10 bases. From germline, CDR1 is SGHRS and CDR2 YFSETQ. The V gene end was trimmed by 2 bases and the J gene end by 6 bases; junction bases not matched to a gene: 9. This CDR3 contains 16 residues. CDR3 in DNA: TGCGCCAGCAGCTTTAGGCCTAGCGGGAGTCTGGATACGCAGTATTTT. It codes for CASSFRPSGSLDTQYF. Based on the CDR3 plus reference TRBV5-1 and TRBJ2-3, the full variable domain is KAGVTQTPRYLIKTRGQQVTLSCSPISGHRSVSWYQQTPGQGLQFLFEYFSETQRNKGNFPGRFSGRQFSNSRSEMNVSTLELGDSALYLCASSFRPSGSLDTQYFGPGTRLTVL.

V is TRBV28 and J is TRBJ1-4, with D maybe TRBD1 (6 bases). The germline V gene has CDR1 MDHEN and CDR2 SYDVKM. Trimming took off 2 bases at V and 11 bases at J, with 15 bases between the two ends. This CDR3 region has 14 residues. The CDR3 sequence: CASSLVPATGKLFF. The CDR3 bases are TGTGCCAGCAGTTTAGTACCGGCAACAGGGAAACTGTTTTTT.

The J gene is TRBJ2-1, the V gene TRBV5-1; D remains unclear. Germline V lookup: CDR1 SGHRS, CDR2 YFSETQ. The CDR3 totals 17 residues. Trimming left V 4 bases short and J 0 bases short, with 17 bases between. DNA of the CDR3: TGCGCCAGCAGCGTGGTATCCGGGCCAAGCTCCTACAATGAGCAGTTCTTC. Its translation: CASSVVSGPSSYNEQFF.

The V and J genes are TRBV6-1 and TRBJ1-2; the D is unclear. V lost 1 base and J 2 bases, leaving 5 bases between the germline ends. Germline V gene lookup returns CDR1 MNHNS and CDR2 SASEGT. The CDR3 loop spans 13 amino acids. CDR3 DNA sequence: TGTGCCAGCAGTGAAGACTGGAACTATGGCTACACCTTC. It yields the protein CASSEDWNYGYTF.